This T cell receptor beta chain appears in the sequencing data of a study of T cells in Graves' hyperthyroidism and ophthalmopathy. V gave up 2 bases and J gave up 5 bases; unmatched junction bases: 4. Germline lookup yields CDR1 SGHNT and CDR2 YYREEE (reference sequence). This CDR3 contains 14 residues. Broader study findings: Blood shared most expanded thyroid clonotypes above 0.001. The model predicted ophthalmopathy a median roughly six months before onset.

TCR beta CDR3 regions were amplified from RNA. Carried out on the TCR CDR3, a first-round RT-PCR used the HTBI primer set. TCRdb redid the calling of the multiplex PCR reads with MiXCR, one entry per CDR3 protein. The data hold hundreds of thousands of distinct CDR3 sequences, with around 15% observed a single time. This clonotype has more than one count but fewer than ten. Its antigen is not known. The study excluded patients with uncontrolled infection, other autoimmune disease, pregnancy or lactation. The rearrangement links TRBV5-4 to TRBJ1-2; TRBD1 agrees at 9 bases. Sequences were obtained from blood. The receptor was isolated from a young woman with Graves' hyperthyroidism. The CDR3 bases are TGTGCCAGCAGCTTCACAGGGGGCGCGTATGGCTACACCTTC. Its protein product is CASSFTGGAYGYTF.